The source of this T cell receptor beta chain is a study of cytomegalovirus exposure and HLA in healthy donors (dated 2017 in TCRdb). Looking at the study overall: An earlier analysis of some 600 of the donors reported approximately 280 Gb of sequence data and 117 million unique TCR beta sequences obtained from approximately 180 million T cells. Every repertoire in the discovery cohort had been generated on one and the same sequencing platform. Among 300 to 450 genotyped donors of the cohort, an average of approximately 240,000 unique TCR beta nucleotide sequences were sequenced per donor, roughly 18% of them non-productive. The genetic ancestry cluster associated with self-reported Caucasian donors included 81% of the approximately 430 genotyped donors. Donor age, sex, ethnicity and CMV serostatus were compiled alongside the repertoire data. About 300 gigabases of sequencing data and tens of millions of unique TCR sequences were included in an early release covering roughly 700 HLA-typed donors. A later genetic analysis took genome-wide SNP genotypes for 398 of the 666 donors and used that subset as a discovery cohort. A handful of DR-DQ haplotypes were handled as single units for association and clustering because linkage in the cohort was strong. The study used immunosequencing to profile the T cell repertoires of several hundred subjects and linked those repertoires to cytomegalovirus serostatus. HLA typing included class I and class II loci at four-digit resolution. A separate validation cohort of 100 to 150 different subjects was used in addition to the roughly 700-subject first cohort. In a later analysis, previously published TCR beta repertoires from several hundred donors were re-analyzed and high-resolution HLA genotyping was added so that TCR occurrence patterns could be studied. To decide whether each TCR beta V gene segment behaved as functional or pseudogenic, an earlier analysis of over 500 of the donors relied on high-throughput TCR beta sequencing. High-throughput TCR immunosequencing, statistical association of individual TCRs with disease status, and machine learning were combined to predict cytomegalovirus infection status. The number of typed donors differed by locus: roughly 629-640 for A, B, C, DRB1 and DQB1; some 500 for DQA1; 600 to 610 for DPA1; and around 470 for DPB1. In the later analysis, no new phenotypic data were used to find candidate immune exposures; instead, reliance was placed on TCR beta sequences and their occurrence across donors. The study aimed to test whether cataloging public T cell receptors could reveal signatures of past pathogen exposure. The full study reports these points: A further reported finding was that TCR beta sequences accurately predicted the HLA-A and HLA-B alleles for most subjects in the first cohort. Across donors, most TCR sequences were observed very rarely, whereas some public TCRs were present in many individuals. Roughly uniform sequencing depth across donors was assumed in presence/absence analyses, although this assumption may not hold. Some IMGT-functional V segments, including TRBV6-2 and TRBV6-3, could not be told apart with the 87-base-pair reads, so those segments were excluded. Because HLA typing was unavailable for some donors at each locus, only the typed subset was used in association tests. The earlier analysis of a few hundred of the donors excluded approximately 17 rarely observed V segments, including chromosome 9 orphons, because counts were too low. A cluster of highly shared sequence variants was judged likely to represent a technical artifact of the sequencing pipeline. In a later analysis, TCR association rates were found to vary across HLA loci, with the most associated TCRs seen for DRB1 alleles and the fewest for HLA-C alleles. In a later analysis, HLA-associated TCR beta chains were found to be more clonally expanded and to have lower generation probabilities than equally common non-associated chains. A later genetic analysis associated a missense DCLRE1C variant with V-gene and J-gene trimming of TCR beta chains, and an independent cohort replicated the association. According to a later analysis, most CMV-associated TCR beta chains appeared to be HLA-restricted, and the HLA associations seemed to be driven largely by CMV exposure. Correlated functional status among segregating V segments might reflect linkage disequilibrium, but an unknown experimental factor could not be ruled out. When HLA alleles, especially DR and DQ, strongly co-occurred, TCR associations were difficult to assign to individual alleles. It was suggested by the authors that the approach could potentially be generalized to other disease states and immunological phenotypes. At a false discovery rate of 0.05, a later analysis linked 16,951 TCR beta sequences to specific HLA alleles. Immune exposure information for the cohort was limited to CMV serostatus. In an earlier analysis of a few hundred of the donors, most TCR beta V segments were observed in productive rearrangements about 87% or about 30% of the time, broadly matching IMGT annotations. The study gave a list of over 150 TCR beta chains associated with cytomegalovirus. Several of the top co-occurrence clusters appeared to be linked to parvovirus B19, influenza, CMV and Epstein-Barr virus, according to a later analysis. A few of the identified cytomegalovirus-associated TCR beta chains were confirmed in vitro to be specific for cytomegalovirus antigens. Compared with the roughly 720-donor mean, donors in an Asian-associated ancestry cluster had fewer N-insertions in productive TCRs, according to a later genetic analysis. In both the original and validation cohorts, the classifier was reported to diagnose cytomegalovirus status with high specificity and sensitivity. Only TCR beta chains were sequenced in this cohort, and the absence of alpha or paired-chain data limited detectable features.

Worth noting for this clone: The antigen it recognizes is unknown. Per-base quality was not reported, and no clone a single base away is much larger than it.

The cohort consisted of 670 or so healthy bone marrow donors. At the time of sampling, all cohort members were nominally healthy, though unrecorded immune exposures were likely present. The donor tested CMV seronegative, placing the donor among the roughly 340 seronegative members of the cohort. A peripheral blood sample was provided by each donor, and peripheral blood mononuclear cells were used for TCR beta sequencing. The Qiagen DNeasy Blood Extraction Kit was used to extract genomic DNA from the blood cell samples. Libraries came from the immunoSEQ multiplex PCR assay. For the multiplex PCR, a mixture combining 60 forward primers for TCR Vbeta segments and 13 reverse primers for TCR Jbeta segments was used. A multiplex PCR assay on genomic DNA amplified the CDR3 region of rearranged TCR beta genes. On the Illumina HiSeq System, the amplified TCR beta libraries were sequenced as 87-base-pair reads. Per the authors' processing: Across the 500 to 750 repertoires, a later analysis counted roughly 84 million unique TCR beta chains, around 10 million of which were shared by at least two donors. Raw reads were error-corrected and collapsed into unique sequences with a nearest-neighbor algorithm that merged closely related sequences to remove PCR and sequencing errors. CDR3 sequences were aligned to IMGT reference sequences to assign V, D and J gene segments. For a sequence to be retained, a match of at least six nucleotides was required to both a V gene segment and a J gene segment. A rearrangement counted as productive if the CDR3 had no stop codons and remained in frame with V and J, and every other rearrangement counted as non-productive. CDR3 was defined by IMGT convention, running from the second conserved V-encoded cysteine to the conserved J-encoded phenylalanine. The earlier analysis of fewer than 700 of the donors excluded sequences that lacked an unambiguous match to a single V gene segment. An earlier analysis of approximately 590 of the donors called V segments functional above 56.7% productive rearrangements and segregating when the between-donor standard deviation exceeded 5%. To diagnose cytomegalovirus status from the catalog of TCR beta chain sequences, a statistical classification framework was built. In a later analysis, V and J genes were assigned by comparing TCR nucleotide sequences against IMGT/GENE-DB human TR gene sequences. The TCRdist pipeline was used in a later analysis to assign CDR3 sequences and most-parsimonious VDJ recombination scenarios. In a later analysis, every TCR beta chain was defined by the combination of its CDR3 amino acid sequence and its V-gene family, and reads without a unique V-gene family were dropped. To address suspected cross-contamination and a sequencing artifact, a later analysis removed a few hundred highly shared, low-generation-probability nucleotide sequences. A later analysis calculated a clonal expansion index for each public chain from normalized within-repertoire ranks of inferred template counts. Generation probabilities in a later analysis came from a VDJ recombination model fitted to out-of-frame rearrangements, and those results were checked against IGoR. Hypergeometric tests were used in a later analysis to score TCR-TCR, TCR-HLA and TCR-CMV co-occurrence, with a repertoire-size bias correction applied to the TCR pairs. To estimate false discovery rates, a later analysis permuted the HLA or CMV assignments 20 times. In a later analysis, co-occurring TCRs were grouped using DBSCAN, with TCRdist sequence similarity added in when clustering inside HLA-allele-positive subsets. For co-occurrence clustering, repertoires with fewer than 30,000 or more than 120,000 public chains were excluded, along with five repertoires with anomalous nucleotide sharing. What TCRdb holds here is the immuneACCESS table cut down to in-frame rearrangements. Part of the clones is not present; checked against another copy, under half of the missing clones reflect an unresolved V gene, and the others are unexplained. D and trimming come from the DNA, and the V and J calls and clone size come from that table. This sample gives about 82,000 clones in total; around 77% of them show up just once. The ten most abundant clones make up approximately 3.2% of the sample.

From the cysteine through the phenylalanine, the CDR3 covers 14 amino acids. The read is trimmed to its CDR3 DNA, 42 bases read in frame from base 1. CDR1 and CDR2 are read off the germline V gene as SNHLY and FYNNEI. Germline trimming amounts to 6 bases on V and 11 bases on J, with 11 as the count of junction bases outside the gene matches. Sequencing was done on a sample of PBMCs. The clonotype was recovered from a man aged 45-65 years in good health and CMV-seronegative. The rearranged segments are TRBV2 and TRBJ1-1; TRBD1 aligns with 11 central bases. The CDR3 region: CASSAGQGVQEAFF. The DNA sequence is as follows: TGTGCCAGCAGCGCGGGACAGGGGGTACAGGAGGCTTTCTTT.